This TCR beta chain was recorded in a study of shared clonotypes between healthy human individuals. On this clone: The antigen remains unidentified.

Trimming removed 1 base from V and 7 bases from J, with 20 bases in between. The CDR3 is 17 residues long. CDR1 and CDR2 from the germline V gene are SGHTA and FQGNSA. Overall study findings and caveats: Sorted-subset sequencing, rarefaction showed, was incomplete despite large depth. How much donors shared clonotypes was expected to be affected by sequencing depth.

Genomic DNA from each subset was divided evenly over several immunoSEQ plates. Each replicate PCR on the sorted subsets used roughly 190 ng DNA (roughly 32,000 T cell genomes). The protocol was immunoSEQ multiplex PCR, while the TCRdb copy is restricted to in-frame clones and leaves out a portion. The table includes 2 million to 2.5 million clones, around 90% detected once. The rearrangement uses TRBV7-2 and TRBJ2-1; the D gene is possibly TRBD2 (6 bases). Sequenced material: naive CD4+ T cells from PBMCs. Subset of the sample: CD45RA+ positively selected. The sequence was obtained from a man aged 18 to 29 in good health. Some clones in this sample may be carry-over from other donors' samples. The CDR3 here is CASSLGLSGIGGNEQFF. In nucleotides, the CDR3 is TGTGCCAGCAGCTTAGGACTGTCCGGGATCGGGGGAAATGAGCAGTTCTTC.